Below, one T cell receptor beta chain is given with its context. Antigen specificity is unknown. V lost 4 bases to trimming and J lost 1 base, with 4 bases between them. Germline V gene data show CDR1 as MNHNS and CDR2 as SASEGT. The CDR3 is 13 amino acids. Here immunoSEQ multiplex PCR was the method, and the copy in TCRdb shows in-frame clones only, minus some. The table shows some 51,000 clones, with over 60% occurring only once. Time point here: baseline, week 1 (first vaccination visit). Treatment in this sample: pre-vaccination baseline after standard-of-care therapy. Astrocytomas found in donors were new, WHO grade 3 or 4, IDH1-mutant and ATRX-lost. The sample is drawn from a study of a mutant IDH1 vaccine in newly diagnosed glioma. In the study overall: The sex distribution of treated patients was about 62% male and roughly 40% female, with a mean age of roughly 40 years. Before enrollment, the patients had been treated with radiotherapy alone, temozolomide alone, or both together. Most of them had received both.

Study results and limitations: Pseudoprogression appeared independent of alterations in top peripheral clonotypes.

Specimen: PBMCs, collected from a glioma patient treated with radiotherapy, temozolomide or both. The rearrangement joins TRBV6-1 to TRBJ2-2, with no clear D. The TCR sequence derives from a woman aged 35 to 49 with glioma. CDR3 DNA sequence: TGTGCCAGCAGTGGACTGAACACCGGGGAGCTGTTTTTT. The encoded protein is CASSGLNTGELFF.